The next 4 T cell receptor beta chains were all read from a single sample in a study of T cell repertoires in cytomegalovirus infection. Each CDR3 protein gets one entry after TCRdb re-called the reads with MiXCR. The sample yields more than 65,000 distinct CDR3 sequences, roughly 44% seen once. Their specific antigens are unknown. Source: CD8+ T cells from cultured PBMCs, taken from culture after CMV antigen stimulation. The receptors shown here come from a human donor in good health (CMV status not recorded). Some clones in this sample may be carry-over from other donors' samples.

The genes are TRBV20-1 and TRBJ2-7; TRBD2 matches at 11 bases. J was trimmed by 3 bases and V by 1 base; bases with no gene match: 2. CDR1 is DFQATT, CDR2 SNEGSKA, per germline (reference sequence). CDR3 length: 14 amino acids. The CDR3 coding sequence is TGCAGTGCTAGAGGGCTAGCGGGGGGCTACGAGCAGTACTTC. It encodes CSARGLAGGYEQYF.

This clonotype was counted only a few times. The rearrangement uses TRBV14 and TRBJ2-7, with unresolved D. The CDR3 totals 14 residues. V was cut by 7 bases and J by 5 bases, with 18 bases left in between. Germline-derived CDR1 and CDR2 are SGHDN and FVKESK. The DNA for the CDR3 is TGTGCCAGCACCCCCTTTAGGGCAGTCGACGAGCAGTACTTC. Amino acids: CASTPFRAVDEQYF.

This chain uses TRBV6-1 with TRBJ1-2, with D uncertain. The CDR3 is made up of 15 amino acids. Trimming left V 5 bases short and J 4 bases short, with 17 bases between. From germline, CDR1 is MNHNS and CDR2 SASEGT. The CDR3 protein is CASSPPEGWTYGYTF. The CDR3, as DNA: TGTGCCAGCAGTCCGCCGGAAGGGTGGACCTATGGCTACACCTTC.

This clonotype came up once. J is TRBJ1-4 and V is TRBV10-3; D is undetermined. The germline V and J ends were trimmed by 3 bases and 4 bases, with 9 bases remaining between them. Germline V gene sequence: CDR1 ENHRY, CDR2 SYGVKD. This CDR3 is built from 14 residues. This chain's CDR3 is CAISDTRHNEKLFF. CDR3 sequence (DNA): TGTGCCATCAGTGATACCAGACATAATGAAAAACTGTTTTTT.